What follows are 20 T cell receptor beta chains derived from one specimen sequenced in a study of blood T cell repertoires in COVID-19 (dated by TCRdb to 2018 to 2021). Library preparation used the immunoSEQ multiplex PCR assay. Sourced from immuneACCESS, this table was stored by TCRdb with only in-frame sequences that have V and J called. A share of the clones is absent; for the studies checked, an unresolved V gene accounts for under half, and the remainder has no known explanation. The sample table records roughly 250,000 clones; around 85% of these occur just once. Clones ranked in the top ten supply roughly 9.6% of the sample. Sequences were obtained from peripheral blood. These receptors all stem from an elderly woman with acute or convalescent COVID-19.

This clone was picked up one time. The J gene is TRBJ2-7, the V gene TRBV5-6; TRBD1 matches at 10 bases. Germline V gene sequence: CDR1 SGHDT, CDR2 YYEEEE. The J segment lost 12 bases and the V segment lost 3 bases, leaving 9 bases of the junction unmatched. CDR3 length equals 13 residues. This CDR3 reads CASSYRTGGSGYF. CDR3 bases: TGTGCCAGCAGCTATAGGACAGGGGGAAGTGGGTACTTC. Combining the CDR3 with reference TRBV5-6 and TRBJ2-7 gives the whole variable domain DAGVTQSPTHLIKTRGQQVTLRCSPKSGHDTVSWYQQALGQGPQFIFQYYEEEERQRGNFPDRFSGHQFPNYSSELNVNALLLGDSALYLCASSYRTGGSGYFGPGTRLTVT.

The chain combines TRBV5-4 with TRBJ1-6; D perhaps matches TRBD1 (5 bases). With 0 bases removed from V and 7 bases from J, the gap between germline ends came to 8 bases. The CDR3 sequence is 14 residues long. Germline-derived CDR1 and CDR2 are SGHNT and YYREEE (reference sequence). CDR3 coding DNA: TGTGCCAGCAGCTTGGAAAGGGGCAATTCACCCCTCCACTTT. It codes for CASSLERGNSPLHF.

The J gene is TRBJ1-5, the V gene TRBV7-9, with 7 bases identical to TRBD1. CDR1 and CDR2 from the germline V gene are SEHNR and FQNEAQ (reference sequence). V was pared by 5 bases and J by 4 bases, with 8 bases of the junction left unmatched. The CDR3 spans 15 residues. The CDR3 reads CASSDDRVPNQPQHF. DNA of the CDR3: TGTGCCAGCAGCGATGACAGGGTCCCTAATCAGCCCCAGCATTTT.

At least ten counts were recorded for this clone. This CDR3 reads CASSSIHTTGETQYF. DNA for the CDR3: TGTGCCAGCAGCTCCATCCATACTACGGGGGAGACCCAGTACTTC. The rearrangement uses TRBV5-8 and TRBJ2-5; maybe TRBD2 (5 bases). V lost 3 bases to trimming and J lost 5 bases, with 17 bases between them. This CDR3 is built from 15 residues. Germline values: CDR1 SGHTS, CDR2 YDEGEE.

V is TRBV10-3 and J is TRBJ2-3; D is unclear. V lost 5 bases to trimming and J lost 0 bases, with 6 bases between them. The CDR3 spans 13 residues. Germline-derived CDR1 and CDR2 are ENHRY and SYGVKD. The chain's CDR3 is CAISRSSTDTQYF. CDR3 DNA: TGTGCCATCAGTAGGAGTAGCACAGATACGCAGTATTTT.

The chain is built from TRBV19 and TRBJ1-1; 8 bases map to TRBD1. This CDR3 is 15 amino acids long. J gave up 10 bases and V 5 bases, and 15 bases lay outside the gene matches. CDR1 is LNHDA and CDR2 is SQIVND in the germline V gene (reference sequence). CDR3 in amino acids: CASSWSPGTGPGAFF. Written as DNA, the CDR3 is TGTGCCAGTAGTTGGAGTCCCGGGACAGGCCCGGGAGCTTTCTTT. Together with reference TRBV19 and TRBJ1-1, the CDR3 gives the full variable domain: DGGITQSPKYLFRKEGQNVTLSCEQNLNHDAMYWYRQDPGQGLRLIYYSQIVNDFQKGDIAEGYSVSREKKESFPLTVTSAQKNPTAFYLCASSWSPGTGPGAFFGQGTRLTVV.

For this clone: A junction end diverges from the germline sequence, so it may reflect a read error. This rearrangement joins TRBV5-1 to TRBJ2-1; possibly TRBD1 for D (6 bases). Germline assignment: CDR1 SGHRS and CDR2 YFSETQ. The CDR3 has 14 amino acids. DNA of the CDR3: TGCGCCAGCAGCTTGGAGGTAGGGGACAATGGGCAGTTCTTC. Amino acid sequence: CASSLEVGDNGQFF.

V gene TRBV4-1 combines with J gene TRBJ2-7; the D gene is possibly TRBD1 (6 bases). The germline gives CDR1 MGHRA, CDR2 YSYEKL. This CDR3 has 13 residues. Trimming pared 8 bases from V and 5 bases from J, leaving 16 bases between. This chain's CDR3 is CASRFAHRDEQYF. CDR3 DNA sequence: TGCGCCAGCCGATTCGCCCACAGGGACGAGCAGTACTTC.

The chain links TRBV7-8 to TRBJ1-1; no clear D. CDR1 SGHVS and CDR2 FQNEAQ come from the germline V gene. V lost 5 bases to trimming and J lost 1 base, with 8 bases between them. The CDR3 is made up of 13 amino acids. The CDR3 region has the DNA TGTGCCAGCAGCGTAACAGAGAACACTGAAGCTTTCTTT. Its translation: CASSVTENTEAFF.

In its sample, this clone was seen once. The chain recombines TRBV7-2 with TRBJ1-6; tentative D call: TRBD1 (6 bases). The CDR3 totals 15 residues. The germline gives CDR1 SGHTA, CDR2 FQGNSA. V lost 1 base to trimming and J lost 8 bases, with 12 bases between them. The CDR3 bases are TGTGCCAGCAGCTTAGGGCCAGGGGCCCATTCACCCCTCCACTTT. It translates to CASSLGPGAHSPLHF.

This clone was observed a few times. This chain links TRBV24-1 with TRBJ2-1, with D possibly matching TRBD1 (6 bases). This CDR3 has 14 amino acids. V was trimmed by 5 bases and J by 7 bases, leaving 14 bases between them. Germline assignment: CDR1 KGHDR and CDR2 SFDVKD. CDR3 sequence (DNA): TGTGCCACCAGTGCGGCAGGGGTGAGGAATGAGCAGTTCTTC. Encoded protein: CATSAAGVRNEQFF.

The V gene is TRBV9, the J gene TRBJ1-3, with D tentatively TRBD1 (5 bases). This CDR3 contains 15 residues. Trimming stripped 3 bases from V and 4 bases from J, with 14 bases between. CDR1 and CDR2 (germline): SGDLS, YYNGEE. The CDR3 DNA sequence: TGTGCCAGCAGCGACACAGGATTTGGAGGAAACACCATATATTTT. Its protein is CASSDTGFGGNTIYF.

This chain connects TRBV7-9 to TRBJ1-6; D gene uncertain. Looked up from germline, CDR1 is SEHNR and CDR2 is FQNEAQ (reference sequence). CDR3 size: 14 residues. Between the trimmed V and J ends, which lost 6 bases and 6 bases, there was a span of 12 bases. CDR3 region: CASRPQDTNSPLHF. CDR3 bases: TGTGCCAGCAGGCCCCAGGATACTAATTCACCCCTCCACTTT.

Concerning this clone itself: The junction does not match germline at one end; this may be a read error. This chain links TRBV7-7 with TRBJ1-5; D is perhaps TRBD1 (6 bases). This CDR3 comprises 15 residues. Germline V gene lookup returns CDR1 SSHAT and CDR2 FNYEAQ (reference sequence). The CDR3 loop is CASSFGQLSNQPQHF. Here the CDR3 DNA reads TGTGCTAGCAGCTTTGGACAGCTTAGCAATCAGCCCCAGCATTTT.

CDR3 sequence (DNA): TGTGCCAGCAGTTCACTCAGCCGGACAGGGTTGGACTATGGCTACACCTTC. It codes for CASSSLSRTGLDYGYTF. The genes are TRBV27 and TRBJ1-2, with 8 nucleotides matching TRBD1. J gave up 3 bases and V 4 bases, and 13 bases lay outside the gene matches. The CDR3 covers 17 residues. Germline CDR1 and CDR2: MNHEY and SMNVEV (reference sequence).

J is TRBJ2-5 and V is TRBV2; D uncertain. Germline V lookup: CDR1 SNHLY, CDR2 FYNNEI. The germline V and J ends were trimmed by 5 bases and 2 bases, with 6 bases remaining between them. The length of the CDR3 is 12 residues. The CDR3, as DNA: TGTGCCAGCAGTAATACACAAGAGACCCAGTACTTC. Protein sequence: CASSNTQETQYF.

This rearrangement joins TRBV5-1 to TRBJ2-3; 7 positions match TRBD2. The CDR3 runs 15 residues. Unmatched junction bases numbered 12, after V lost 6 bases and J lost 5 bases. Germline V gives CDR1 SGHRS, CDR2 YFSETQ. CDR3 residues: CASTPGVGEGDTQYF. In nucleotides, the CDR3 is TGCGCCAGCACCCCTGGGGTCGGGGAGGGAGATACGCAGTATTTT. The entire variable domain, with the rest obtained from reference TRBV5-1 and TRBJ2-3, is as follows: KAGVTQTPRYLIKTRGQQVTLSCSPISGHRSVSWYQQTPGQGLQFLFEYFSETQRNKGNFPGRFSGRQFSNSRSEMNVSTLELGDSALYLCASTPGVGEGDTQYFGPGTRLTVL.

The chain has TRBV5-1 and TRBJ2-5; TRBD2 aligns across 15 bases. The germline gives CDR1 SGHRS, CDR2 YFSETQ. The length of the CDR3 is 17 residues. V lost 4 bases, J lost 4 bases, and 8 bases stayed unmatched. DNA of the CDR3: TGCGCCAGCAGCCTCGGACTAGCGGGGGGGCCTCGAGAGACCCAGTACTTC. Translation gives CASSLGLAGGPRETQYF.

The chain joins TRBV3-1 (or the pseudogene TRBV3-2) to TRBJ2-7, with 11 bases identical to TRBD2. V shed 4 bases, J shed 2 bases, and the junction held 7 bases outside the gene matches. CDR1 LGHDT and CDR2 YNNKEL come from the germline V gene (reference sequence). The CDR3 has 16 amino acids. CDR3 nucleotides: TGTGCCAGCAGCCCATCCTCTAGCGGGGGGCCCTACGAGCAGTACTTC. It yields the protein CASSPSSSGGPYEQYF.

CDR3 coding DNA: TGTGCCAGCTCACCACTACAGGGCTCTGGAAACACCATATATTTT. It specifies CASSPLQGSGNTIYF. This sequence joins TRBV18 and TRBJ1-3; a possible D gene is TRBD1 (6 bases). This CDR3 spans 15 amino acids. CDR1 and CDR2 (germline): KGHSH, LQKENI. V gave up 1 base and J gave up 0 bases, with 7 bases separating them.